The 25 T cell receptor beta chains below come from one sample, sequenced in a study of OX40 agonist ivuxolimab in advanced cancers. Using immunoSEQ multiplex PCR, the repertoire was profiled, and TCRdb retains in-frame clones only, with some absent. The sample lists about 94,000 clones, around 86% seen once, with around 0.3% in the top ten. The material sequenced was CD4+ or CD8+ T cells sorted from blood, taken in a trial of the OX40 agonist ivuxolimab. The receptors were sampled from an adult with an advanced solid tumor such as melanoma, head and neck, liver or kidney cancer.

The chain is built from TRBV6-1 and TRBJ1-5; D gene unclear. Germline CDR1 is MNHNS and CDR2 is SASEGT. Trimming removed 2 bases from V and 4 bases from J, with 9 bases in between. This CDR3 is built from 14 residues. The CDR3 sequence: CASSEIRANQPQHF. Written as DNA, the CDR3 is TGTGCCAGCAGTGAAATAAGGGCAAATCAGCCCCAGCATTTT.

The V and J genes are TRBV18 and TRBJ2-6, with 9 nucleotides matching TRBD1. This CDR3 is 18 amino acids long. V lost 3 bases to trimming and J lost 4 bases; unmatched junction nucleotides: 10. Germline CDR1 reads KGHSH; CDR2 reads LQKENI. CDR3 region: CASSPLRTGETGANVLTF. The CDR3 DNA sequence: TGTGCCAGCTCACCCCTTCGGACAGGGGAAACAGGGGCCAACGTCCTGACTTTC. Full variable domain (outside the CDR3, taken from reference TRBV18 and TRBJ2-6): NAGVMQNPRHLVRRRGQEARLRCSPMKGHSHVYWYRQLPEEGLKFMVYLQKENIIDESGMPKERFSAEFPKEGPSILRIQQVVRGDSAAYFCASSPLRTGETGANVLTFGAGSRLTVL.

This chain connects TRBV5-1 to TRBJ1-2; TRBD1 matches 7 bases. Per the germline V gene, CDR1 is SGHRS and CDR2 is YFSETQ. V trimming: 0 bases; J trimming: 0 bases; junction bases outside the gene matches: 11. This CDR3 is 18 amino acids long. CDR3 sequence (DNA): TGCGCCAGCAGCTTGGGACAGGGCTTAGTCAAAGCTAACTATGGCTACACCTTC. Protein sequence: CASSLGQGLVKANYGYTF.

For the CDR3, the DNA is TGTGCCAGCAGCCTGGGGGGACAGGGTTCCTACGAGCAGTACTTC. Residues: CASSLGGQGSYEQYF. The rearrangement joins TRBV5-4 to TRBJ2-7, with TRBD1 matching 9 bases. Per the germline V gene, CDR1 is SGHNT and CDR2 is YYREEE (reference sequence). V shed 4 bases, J shed 1 base, and the junction held 6 bases outside the gene matches. The CDR3 totals 15 residues.

The CDR3 loop reads CASSPTRTLNQPQHF. The CDR3 DNA reads as TGTGCCAGCAGCCCCACCCGGACCCTCAATCAGCCCCAGCATTTT. V and J are TRBV7-8 and TRBJ1-5; D remains ambiguous. The CDR3 has 15 residues. V lost 5 bases, J lost 3 bases, and 14 bases lay in between. CDR1 is SGHVS and CDR2 is FQNEAQ in the germline V gene.

The chain couples TRBV29-1 to TRBJ2-2; a weak D match, TRBD1 (6 bases). The CDR3 runs 15 residues. V lost 2 bases and J lost 8, with 18 bases in between. In germline, CDR1 is SQVTM, CDR2 ANQGSEA. As DNA, the CDR3 is TGCAGCGTTGAACAGGGGCCAACCGGGATAGGGGAGCTGTTTTTT. This gives the protein CSVEQGPTGIGELFF.

The chain combines TRBV6-6 with TRBJ1-5; TRBD1 aligns across 10 bases. Unmatched junction bases numbered 3, after V lost 4 bases and J lost 6 bases. CDR1 is MNHNY, CDR2 SVGAGI, per germline (reference sequence). The CDR3 has 14 residues. Here the CDR3 DNA reads TGTGCCAGCAGTTCATGGACAGGGGGTCAGCCCCAGCATTTT. Its translation: CASSSWTGGQPQHF.

V usage is TRBV5-5 and J usage is TRBJ2-7; TRBD2 matches at 13 bases. This CDR3 has 16 amino acids. The trim removed 4 bases at V and 1 base at J, leaving 5 bases unmatched. From germline, CDR1 is SGHKS and CDR2 YYEKEE (reference sequence). CDR3 amino acids: CASSLTSGGLSYEQYF. DNA for the CDR3: TGTGCCAGCAGCCTGACTAGCGGGGGGCTTTCCTACGAGCAGTACTTC.

The V call is TRBV29-1, the J call TRBJ2-7; possible D gene TRBD1, 6 bases. The CDR3 covers 11 residues. CDR1 is SQVTM, CDR2 ANQGSEA, per germline. Trimming took off 2 bases at V and 6 bases at J, with 8 bases between the two ends. The CDR3 region has the DNA TGCAGCGTTGAATCAGGGGTCGAGCAGTACTTC. Translating it yields CSVESGVEQYF.

In its sample, this clone was seen a few times. The chain is built from TRBV30 and TRBJ1-1, with a tentative D call TRBD1 (5 bases). V was trimmed by 0 bases and J by 11 bases, leaving 10 bases between them. The length of the CDR3 is 11 residues. The germline gives CDR1 GTSNPN, CDR2 SVGIG (reference sequence). CDR3 DNA sequence: TGTGCCTGGAGTGTAGGGGTGGATGCTTTCTTT. It codes for CAWSVGVDAFF. Full variable domain (missing parts from reference TRBV30 and TRBJ1-1): SQTIHQWPATLVQPVGSPLSLECTVEGTSNPNLYWYRQAAGRGLQLLFYSVGIGQISSEVPQNLSASRPQDRQFILSSKKLLLSDSGFYLCAWSVGVDAFFGQGTRLTVV.

This chain links TRBV7-9 with TRBJ1-6, with unresolved D. Trimming left V 3 bases short and J 15 bases short, with 9 bases between. Germline lookup yields CDR1 SEHNR and CDR2 FQNEAQ (reference sequence). This CDR3 spans 11 amino acids. CDR3 sequence (DNA): TGTGCCAGCAGCTTCGATACGATCCTCCACTTT. As protein: CASSFDTILHF. Full variable domain (missing parts from reference TRBV7-9 and TRBJ1-6): DTGVSQNPRHKITKRGQNVTFRCDPISEHNRLYWYRQTLGQGPEFLTYFQNEAQLEKSRLLSDRFSAERPKGSFSTLEIQRTEQGDSAMYLCASSFDTILHFGNGTRLTVT.

This chain uses TRBV2 with TRBJ2-3; 11 bases agree with TRBD2. J gave up 6 bases and V 5 bases, and 7 bases lay outside the gene matches. The CDR3 contains 15 residues. Germline loops: CDR1 SNHLY, CDR2 FYNNEI. The DNA of the CDR3 is TGTGCCAGCAGTATCTTAGCGGGGGGGAGGGATACGCAGTATTTT. It specifies CASSILAGGRDTQYF.

The chain couples TRBV5-8 to TRBJ1-1; D gene unclear. The CDR3 covers 15 residues. The germline CDR1 and CDR2 sequences are SGHTS and YDEGEE. The V and J ends lost 0 bases and 3 bases respectively, with 12 bases between them. The CDR3 spells CASSLGNLRDTEAFF. CDR3 DNA: TGTGCCAGCAGCTTGGGCAATCTGCGGGACACTGAAGCTTTCTTT.

The rearrangement links TRBV7-3 to TRBJ1-1, with 8 bases that match TRBD1. V shed 5 bases and J 1 base; nucleotides not matched to a gene: 6. Germline CDR1 is SGHTA and CDR2 is FQGTGA. The CDR3 is 15 amino acids. The CDR3 bases are TGTGCCAGCAGCCTCGACAGGGGCCGGAACACTGAAGCTTTCTTT. The encoded protein is CASSLDRGRNTEAFF.

V and J are TRBV5-1 and TRBJ1-1, with TRBD1 matching 8 bases. Per the germline V gene, CDR1 is SGHRS and CDR2 is YFSETQ. Trimming at V came to 0 bases and at J to 5 bases, leaving 3 bases not matched to a gene. CDR3 length: 14 amino acids. The CDR3 DNA follows: TGCGCCAGCAGCTTGGAATACAGGGGGACTGAAGCTTTCTTT. Its translation: CASSLEYRGTEAFF.

The genes are TRBV30 and TRBJ1-2; a possible D gene is TRBD1 (5 bases). The germline V gene encodes CDR1 GTSNPN and CDR2 SVGIG (reference sequence). Trimming removed 0 bases at V and 4 bases at J, with 15 bases between. The CDR3 sequence is 15 residues long. DNA for the CDR3: TGTGCCTGGAGTGTAGGTGGCAGGGCCATCTATGGCTACACCTTC. It translates to CAWSVGGRAIYGYTF.

The V and J genes are TRBV6-5 and TRBJ1-2, with D unresolved. Germline V gene sequence: CDR1 MNHEY, CDR2 SVGAGI. The length of the CDR3 is 11 residues. V shed 2 bases and J shed 6 bases, with 4 bases lying between them. Here the CDR3 DNA reads TGTGCCAGCAGTTACGGGAATGGCTACACCTTC. It translates to CASSYGNGYTF.

The chain links TRBV28 to TRBJ1-1; D gene unclear. This CDR3 is built from 13 residues. Germline lookup yields CDR1 MDHEN and CDR2 SYDVKM. V lost 5 bases and J lost 5, with 12 bases in between. The CDR3 nucleotides are TGTGCCAGCAGTGGGAAGTTGAGTACTGAAGCTTTCTTT. This encodes CASSGKLSTEAFF.

This clone has just one count. CDR3 amino acids: CASVGQGANEKLFF. The CDR3, as DNA: TGTGCCAGCGTCGGACAGGGGGCTAATGAAAAACTGTTTTTT. The chain uses TRBV2 and TRBJ1-4, with 10 positions matching TRBD1. The J segment lost 3 bases and the V segment lost 8 bases, leaving 3 bases of the junction unmatched. Per germline, CDR1 SNHLY and CDR2 FYNNEI. This CDR3 is built from 14 residues.

The rearrangement links TRBV27 to TRBJ2-7, with D possibly being TRBD1 (5 bases). Germline V gives CDR1 MNHEY, CDR2 SMNVEV (reference sequence). CDR3 size: 15 residues. Trimming shortened V by 2 bases and J by 5 bases, and 16 bases separated the two germline ends. CDR3 sequence: CASSLQFSGLDEQYF. CDR3 bases: TGTGCCAGCAGTTTACAATTTTCAGGGTTGGACGAGCAGTACTTC.

The J gene is TRBJ1-1, the V gene TRBV5-6, with a possible D match to TRBD1 (5 bases). Germline CDR1 SGHDT, CDR2 YYEEEE. The V end lost 2 bases, the J end lost 2 bases, and 19 bases lay between the germline ends. The CDR3 covers 17 residues. The CDR3 sequence: CASSLRPSRGRNTEAFF. DNA for the CDR3: TGTGCCAGCAGCTTAAGACCATCCCGGGGGAGAAACACTGAAGCTTTCTTT.

V usage is TRBV13 and J usage is TRBJ1-2; D gene unclear. With 3 bases removed from V and 7 bases from J, the gap between germline ends came to 9 bases. The germline V gene encodes CDR1 PRHDT and CDR2 FYEKMQ (reference sequence). The CDR3 runs 12 residues. The CDR3 sequence: CASSFERGGYTF. CDR3 DNA sequence: TGTGCCAGCAGCTTCGAACGTGGTGGCTACACCTTC.

In DNA form, the CDR3 reads TGTGCCAGTAGTATCCTGGTGGAGGGAAAAGGCTACACCTTC. It encodes CASSILVEGKGYTF. The chain joins TRBV19 to TRBJ1-2; no definite D call. V was pared by 3 bases and J by 8 bases, with 16 bases between. Germline lookup yields CDR1 LNHDA and CDR2 SQIVND (reference sequence). This CDR3 spans 14 amino acids.

The chain links TRBV6-5 to TRBJ1-5; weak D call: TRBD1 (5 bases). Trimming removed 5 bases at V and 1 base at J, with 9 bases between. Germline V gene sequence: CDR1 MNHEY, CDR2 SVGAGI. CDR3 length equals 14 residues. Written as DNA, the CDR3 is TGTGCCAGCAGTCCCGGGGGGAGCAATCAGCCCCAGCATTTT. Encoded protein: CASSPGGSNQPQHF.

The chain is built from TRBV15 and TRBJ2-7, with 8 positions matching TRBD1. Trimming at V came to 3 bases and at J to 2 bases, leaving 12 bases not matched to a gene. CDR1 is LNHNV, CDR2 YYDKDF, per germline (reference sequence). The CDR3 is 17 residues long. CDR3: CATSSSRTGKKAYEQYF. CDR3 in DNA: TGTGCCACCAGCAGTTCTCGGACAGGGAAGAAAGCCTACGAGCAGTACTTC.